This TCR beta chain was recorded in a study of blood T cell repertoires in COVID-19. The data were produced by immunoSEQ multiplex PCR, yet TCRdb's version contains in-frame clones alone and is incomplete. Of a few hundred thousand clones in the sample, 83% were seen once. After removal of 0 bases from V and 1 base from J, the junction contained 5 bases not matched to a gene. The germline gives CDR1 MGHRA, CDR2 YSYEKL. CDR3 length: 16 amino acids. Sequenced: peripheral blood. The chain links TRBV4-1 to TRBJ2-7; 8 positions match TRBD1. The receptor was isolated from a man in his sixties who had recovered from COVID-19. CDR3 amino acids: CASSQEPGQASYEQYF. The CDR3 region has the DNA TGCGCCAGCAGCCAAGAACCGGGACAGGCATCCTACGAGCAGTACTTC.